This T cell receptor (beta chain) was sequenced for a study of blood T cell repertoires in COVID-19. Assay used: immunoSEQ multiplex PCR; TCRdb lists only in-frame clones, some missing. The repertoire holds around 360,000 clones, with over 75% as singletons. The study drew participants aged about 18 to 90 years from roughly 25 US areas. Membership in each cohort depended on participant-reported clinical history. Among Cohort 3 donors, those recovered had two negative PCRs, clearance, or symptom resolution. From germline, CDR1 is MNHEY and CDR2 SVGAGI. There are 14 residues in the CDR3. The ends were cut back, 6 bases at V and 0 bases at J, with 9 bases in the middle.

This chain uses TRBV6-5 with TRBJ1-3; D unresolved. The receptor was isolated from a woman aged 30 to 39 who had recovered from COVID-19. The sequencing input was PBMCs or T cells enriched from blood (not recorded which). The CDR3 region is CASSEAFSGNTIYF. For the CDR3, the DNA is TGTGCCAGCAGCGAGGCATTCTCTGGAAACACCATATATTTT.